The 14 T cell receptor beta chains below all came from one sample that was sequenced in a study of blood T cell repertoires in COVID-19 (dated by TCRdb to about 2020). Libraries were built with the immunoSEQ multiplex PCR assay. In its TCRdb copy, this immuneACCESS table keeps in-frame sequences only and misses some clones. Where compared with another copy, unresolved V genes explain less than half of these, and the others have no known cause. In this sample the table shows tens of thousands of clones, more than 70% of which occur a single time. Of the sample, about 5.3% falls within the top ten clones. Material: peripheral blood. These receptors originate from a human donor in a cohort sampled during active COVID-19.

This sequence joins TRBV19 and TRBJ2-1, with 10 bases lining up with TRBD2. The trim removed 3 bases at V and 3 bases at J, leaving 5 bases unmatched. The CDR3 sequence is 16 residues long. Germline values: CDR1 LNHDA, CDR2 SQIVND (reference sequence). The CDR3 DNA is TGTGCCAGTAGTATTCGACTAGCGGGTCTCTACAATGAGCAGTTCTTC. It codes for CASSIRLAGLYNEQFF. The variable domain in full, with the rest retrieved from reference TRBV19 and TRBJ2-1, is DGGITQSPKYLFRKEGQNVTLSCEQNLNHDAMYWYRQDPGQGLRLIYYSQIVNDFQKGDIAEGYSVSREKKESFPLTVTSAQKNPTAFYLCASSIRLAGLYNEQFFGPGTRLTVL.

The genes are TRBV27 and TRBJ2-6; TRBD1 aligns across 7 bases. The V segment lost 2 bases and the J segment 2 bases; nucleotides outside the gene matches: 9. This CDR3 is 18 amino acids long. Germline V lookup: CDR1 MNHEY, CDR2 SMNVEV (reference sequence). In DNA, the CDR3 is TGTGCCAGCAGTTTACAAGAAACTACAGGGGCTGGGGCCAACGTCCTGACTTTC. It is translated as CASSLQETTGAGANVLTF.

The chain couples TRBV5-1 to TRBJ2-7, with 9 positions matching TRBD2. After removal of 4 bases from V and 3 bases from J, the junction contained 5 bases not matched to a gene. This CDR3 has 14 residues. CDR1 and CDR2 (germline): SGHRS, YFSETQ. In DNA form, the CDR3 reads TGCGCCAGCAGCACTAGCGGGTCGGTCTACGAGCAGTACTTC. It codes for CASSTSGSVYEQYF.

This clone has only one observation. This chain links TRBV6-5 with TRBJ2-7, with 11 bases fitting TRBD1. Trimming cost V 7 bases and J 6 bases; bases outside gene matches: 8. Germline CDR1 MNHEY, CDR2 SVGAGI. The CDR3 is 14 amino acids. As DNA, the CDR3 is TGTGCCAGCAAGACGGACAGGGGGCGACGCGAGCAGTACTTC. Residues: CASKTDRGRREQYF.

In nucleotides, the CDR3 is TGTGCCAGCAGCTCGGGGACTAGCCGAGGCTACAATGAGCAGTTCTTC. Translating it yields CASSSGTSRGYNEQFF. The gene calls are TRBV7-3 and TRBJ2-1, with 9 bases that match TRBD2. The CDR3 covers 16 residues. The J segment lost 3 bases and the V segment lost 4 bases, leaving 7 bases of the junction unmatched. Germline V CDR1 and CDR2: SGHTA, FQGTGA.

V is TRBV4-2 and J is TRBJ2-1, with D perhaps TRBD2 (6 bases). The V gene lost 4 bases and the J gene lost 4 bases, with 17 bases spanning the gap. Germline CDR1 LGHNA, CDR2 YNFKEQ. The CDR3 is made up of 16 amino acids. CDR3 in amino acids: CASSPRLESSYNEQFF. CDR3 nucleotides: TGTGCCAGCAGCCCGAGACTAGAGTCGTCTTACAATGAGCAGTTCTTC.

The chain has TRBV7-2 and TRBJ2-2, with 13 bases fitting TRBD2. Germline assignment: CDR1 SGHTA and CDR2 FQGNSA. The V segment lost 6 bases and the J segment 5 bases; nucleotides outside the gene matches: 0. There are 14 residues in the CDR3. The CDR3 region has the DNA TGTGCCAGCAGGGGACTAGCGGGAACCGGGGAGCTGTTTTTT. It specifies CASRGLAGTGELFF.

V gene TRBV7-8 combines with J gene TRBJ2-1; D gene ambiguous. V dropped 3 bases and J dropped 0 bases, with 9 bases sitting between them. This CDR3 spans 15 amino acids. The germline V gene has CDR1 SGHVS and CDR2 FQNEAQ. The CDR3 region is CASSFGLNSYNEQFF. The CDR3 DNA is TGTGCCAGCAGCTTTGGGCTTAACTCCTACAATGAGCAGTTCTTC.

The chain couples TRBV7-6 to TRBJ1-5, with D perhaps TRBD1 (5 bases). Germline V lookup: CDR1 SGHVS, CDR2 FNYEAQ. This CDR3 is built from 14 residues. Between the trimmed V and J ends, which lost 1 base and 7 bases, there was a span of 11 bases. The DNA for the CDR3 is TGTGCCAGCAGCTTAGGGCCGGGGGGGCAGCCCCAGCATTTT. Amino acid sequence: CASSLGPGGQPQHF.

The rearrangement links TRBV19 to TRBJ2-7; a possible D gene is TRBD1 (6 bases). Germline V gene data show CDR1 as LNHDA and CDR2 as SQIVND (reference sequence). Trimming stripped 7 bases from V and 2 bases from J, with 21 bases between. The CDR3 extends over 16 amino acids. CDR3 nucleotides: TGTGCCAGTATGCCCCCCCCGGGCAGGGGCCCCTACGAGCAGTACTTC. Protein product: CASMPPPGRGPYEQYF.

The genes are TRBV28 and TRBJ2-7; perhaps TRBD1 as D (5 bases). Looked up from germline, CDR1 is MDHEN and CDR2 is SYDVKM. Deletions cut 3 bases from V and 4 bases from J, with 19 bases between. The CDR3 contains 16 residues. In nucleotides, the CDR3 is TGTGCCAGCAGTTTTGGGGCCTTGGGCACCGGATACGAGCAGTACTTC. It encodes CASSFGALGTGYEQYF. The full variable domain, rest sourced from reference TRBV28 and TRBJ2-7, is DVKVTQSSRYLVKRTGEKVFLECVQDMDHENMFWYRQDPGLGLRLIYFSYDVKMKEKGDIPEGYSVSREKKERFSLILESASTNQTSMYLCASSFGALGTGYEQYFGPGTRLTVT.

The genes are TRBV5-1 and TRBJ2-7, with a tentative D call TRBD2 (6 bases). Per germline, CDR1 SGHRS and CDR2 YFSETQ. The CDR3 runs to 14 residues. Trimming took off 3 bases at V and 0 bases at J, with 10 bases between the two ends. CDR3 protein: CASSSAGSSYEQYF. The CDR3 DNA reads as TGCGCCAGCAGCTCAGCCGGGAGCTCCTACGAGCAGTACTTC.

The V call is TRBV5-1, the J call TRBJ2-1; TRBD2 matches 9 bases. J was trimmed by 5 bases and V by 0 bases; bases with no gene match: 3. The CDR3 spans 15 residues. The V gene's germline CDR1 is SGHRS and CDR2 YFSETQ. CDR3: CASSLAGGRDNEQFF. DNA of the CDR3: TGCGCCAGCAGCTTGGCAGGCGGGAGGGACAATGAGCAGTTCTTC.

The V gene is TRBV28, the J gene TRBJ2-6; maybe TRBD1 (6 bases). This CDR3 is 19 amino acids long. CDR1 is MDHEN and CDR2 is SYDVKM in the germline V gene. V was clipped by 2 bases and J by 3 bases, with 20 bases between them. As DNA, the CDR3 is TGTGCCAGCAGTTTAGGATTTTACAGGGCGGTAGTTGGGGCCAACGTCCTGACTTTC. It yields the protein CASSLGFYRAVVGANVLTF.